This entry is about one T cell receptor beta chain. Antigen unknown. Trimming took 3 bases from V and 3 from J; bases not matched to a gene: 5. The CDR3 length is 16 residues. CDR1 is LGHNA and CDR2 is YSLEER in the germline V gene. Only in-frame clones appear in the TCRdb table, and some are missing; sequencing was by immunoSEQ multiplex PCR. The sample lists some 90,000 clones; 90% were seen once. The data belong to a study of siplizumab effects on memory and regulatory T cells. Overall study results and limits: Alloreactive clones mapping to unstimulated subsets formed only a minor fraction. The naive T cell population seemed more diverse than memory cells and seemed a major contributor to the alloresponse. Tregs that proliferated in siplizumab cultures did not have their suppressive function confirmed.

The rearrangement links TRBV4-3 to TRBJ2-2; 9 bases agree with TRBD2. This clonotype was obtained from a human donor in good health. What was sequenced was CD4+ T cells sorted from blood. In nucleotides, the CDR3 is TGCGCCAGCAGCCATAGCGGGAGACGGGACACCGGGGAGCTGTTTTTT. Residues: CASSHSGRRDTGELFF.